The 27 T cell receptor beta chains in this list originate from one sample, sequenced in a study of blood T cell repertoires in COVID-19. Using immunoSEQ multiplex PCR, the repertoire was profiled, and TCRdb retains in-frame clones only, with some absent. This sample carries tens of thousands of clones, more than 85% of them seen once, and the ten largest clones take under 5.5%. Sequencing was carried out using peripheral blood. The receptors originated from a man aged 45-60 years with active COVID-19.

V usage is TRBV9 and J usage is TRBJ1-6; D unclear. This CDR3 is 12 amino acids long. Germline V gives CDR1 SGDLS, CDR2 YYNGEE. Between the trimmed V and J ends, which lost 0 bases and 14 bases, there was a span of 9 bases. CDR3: CASSVDSRTLHF. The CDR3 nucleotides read TGTGCCAGCAGCGTAGACTCTCGAACCCTCCACTTT.

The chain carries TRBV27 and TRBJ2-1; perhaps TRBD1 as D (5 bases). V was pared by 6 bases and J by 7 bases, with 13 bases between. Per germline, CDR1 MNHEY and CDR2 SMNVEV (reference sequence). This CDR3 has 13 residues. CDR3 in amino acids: CASSPTEINEQFF. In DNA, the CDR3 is TGTGCCAGCAGCCCGACAGAAATAAATGAGCAGTTCTTC.

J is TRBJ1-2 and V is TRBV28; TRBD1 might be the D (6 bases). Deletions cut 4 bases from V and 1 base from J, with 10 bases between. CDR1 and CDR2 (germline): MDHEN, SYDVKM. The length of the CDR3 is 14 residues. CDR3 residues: CASSSTGSNYGYTF. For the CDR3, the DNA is TGTGCCAGCAGTTCGACAGGTAGTAACTATGGCTACACCTTC.

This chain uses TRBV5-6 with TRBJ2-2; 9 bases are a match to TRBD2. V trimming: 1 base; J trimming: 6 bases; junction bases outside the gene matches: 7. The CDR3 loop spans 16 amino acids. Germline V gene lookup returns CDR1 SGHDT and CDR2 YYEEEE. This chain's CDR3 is CASSLWGLASPGELFF. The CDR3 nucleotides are TGTGCCAGCAGCTTGTGGGGACTAGCAAGCCCCGGGGAGCTGTTTTTT.

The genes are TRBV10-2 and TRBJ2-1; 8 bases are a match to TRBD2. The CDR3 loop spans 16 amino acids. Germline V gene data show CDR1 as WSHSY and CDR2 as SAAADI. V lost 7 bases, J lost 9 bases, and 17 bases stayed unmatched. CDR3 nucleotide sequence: TGCGCCAGCAAGAGTCTTGAGGAGCGGGAGACCCCTGAGCAGTTCTTC. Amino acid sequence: CASKSLEERETPEQFF.

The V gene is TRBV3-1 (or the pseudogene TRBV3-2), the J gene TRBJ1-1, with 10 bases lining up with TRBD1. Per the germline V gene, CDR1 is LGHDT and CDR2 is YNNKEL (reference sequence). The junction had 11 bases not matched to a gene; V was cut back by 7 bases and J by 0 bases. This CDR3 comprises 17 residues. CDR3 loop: CASNDAQGTGVNTEAFF. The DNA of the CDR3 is TGTGCCAGCAACGATGCCCAAGGGACAGGGGTGAACACTGAAGCTTTCTTT.

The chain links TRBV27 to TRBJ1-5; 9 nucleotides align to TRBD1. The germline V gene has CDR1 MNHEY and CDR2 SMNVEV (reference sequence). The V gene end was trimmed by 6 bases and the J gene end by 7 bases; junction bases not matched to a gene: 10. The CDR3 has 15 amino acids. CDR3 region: CASRSLQGAGQPQHF. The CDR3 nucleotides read TGTGCCAGCAGATCATTACAGGGGGCAGGACAGCCCCAGCATTTT.

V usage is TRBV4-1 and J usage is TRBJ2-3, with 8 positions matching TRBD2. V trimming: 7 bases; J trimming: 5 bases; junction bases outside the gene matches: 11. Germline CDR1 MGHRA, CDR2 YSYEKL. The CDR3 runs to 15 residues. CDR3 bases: TGCGCCAGCATCCCAGTCGCGGGAGGTATAGATACGCAGTATTTT. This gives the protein CASIPVAGGIDTQYF.

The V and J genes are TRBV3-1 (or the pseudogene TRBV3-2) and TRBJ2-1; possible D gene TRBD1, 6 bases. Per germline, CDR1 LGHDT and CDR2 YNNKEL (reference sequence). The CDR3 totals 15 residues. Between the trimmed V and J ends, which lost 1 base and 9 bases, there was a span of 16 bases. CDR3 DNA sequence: TGTGCCAGCAGCCAAGGAGGGGGTTTGGGTGGTGAGCAGTTCTTC. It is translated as CASSQGGGLGGEQFF.

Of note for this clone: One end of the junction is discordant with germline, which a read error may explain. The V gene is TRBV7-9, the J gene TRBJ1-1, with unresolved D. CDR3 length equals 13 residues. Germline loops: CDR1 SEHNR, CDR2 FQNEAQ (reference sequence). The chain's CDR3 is CASSLNPMAPPGF. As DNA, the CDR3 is TGTGCCAGCAGCTTGAACCCAATGGCCCCCCCGGGCTTT.

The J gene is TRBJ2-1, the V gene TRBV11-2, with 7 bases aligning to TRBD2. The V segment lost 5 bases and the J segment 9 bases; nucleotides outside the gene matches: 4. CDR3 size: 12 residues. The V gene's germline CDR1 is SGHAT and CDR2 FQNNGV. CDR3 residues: CASSGGGSEQFF. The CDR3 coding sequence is TGTGCCAGCAGCGGGGGGGGGAGTGAGCAGTTCTTC.

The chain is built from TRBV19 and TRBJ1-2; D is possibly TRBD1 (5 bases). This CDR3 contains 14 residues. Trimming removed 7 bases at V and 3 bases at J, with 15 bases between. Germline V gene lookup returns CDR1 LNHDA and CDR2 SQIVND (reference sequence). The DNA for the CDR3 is TGTGCCAGTACCCTGGAGGGACTGCACTATGGCTACACCTTC. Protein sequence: CASTLEGLHYGYTF. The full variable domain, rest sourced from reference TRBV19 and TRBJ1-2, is DGGITQSPKYLFRKEGQNVTLSCEQNLNHDAMYWYRQDPGQGLRLIYYSQIVNDFQKGDIAEGYSVSREKKESFPLTVTSAQKNPTAFYLCASTLEGLHYGYTFGSGTRLTVV.

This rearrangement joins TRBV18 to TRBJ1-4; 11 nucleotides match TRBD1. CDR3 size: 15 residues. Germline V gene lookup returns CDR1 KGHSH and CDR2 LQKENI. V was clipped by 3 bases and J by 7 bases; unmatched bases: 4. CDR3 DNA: TGTGCCAGCTCACCTTCCGGGACAGGGGGTGAAAAACTGTTTTTT. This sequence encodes CASSPSGTGGEKLFF.

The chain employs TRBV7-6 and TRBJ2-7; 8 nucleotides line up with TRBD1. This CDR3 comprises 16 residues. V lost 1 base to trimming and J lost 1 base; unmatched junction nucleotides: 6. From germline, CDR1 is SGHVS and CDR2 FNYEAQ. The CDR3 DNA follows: TGTGCCAGCAGCTTAGGGCCTGGACAGGGTTCCTACGAGCAGTACTTC. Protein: CASSLGPGQGSYEQYF.

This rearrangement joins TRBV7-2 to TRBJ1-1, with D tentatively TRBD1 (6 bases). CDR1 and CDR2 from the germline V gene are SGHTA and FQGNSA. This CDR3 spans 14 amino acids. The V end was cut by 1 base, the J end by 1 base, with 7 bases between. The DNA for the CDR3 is TGTGCCAGCAGCTTAGAGACAGGGAACACTGAAGCTTTCTTT. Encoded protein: CASSLETGNTEAFF.

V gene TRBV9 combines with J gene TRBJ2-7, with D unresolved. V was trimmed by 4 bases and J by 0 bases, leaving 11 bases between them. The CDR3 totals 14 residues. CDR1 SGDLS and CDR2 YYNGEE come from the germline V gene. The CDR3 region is CASSLDWSSYEQYF. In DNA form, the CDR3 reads TGTGCCAGCAGCTTAGACTGGAGCTCCTACGAGCAGTACTTC. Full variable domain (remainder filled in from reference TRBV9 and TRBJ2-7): DSGVTQTPKHLITATGQRVTLRCSPRSGDLSVYWYQQSLDQGLQFLIQYYNGEERAKGNILERFSAQQFPDLHSELNLSSLELGDSALYFCASSLDWSSYEQYFGPGTRLTVT.

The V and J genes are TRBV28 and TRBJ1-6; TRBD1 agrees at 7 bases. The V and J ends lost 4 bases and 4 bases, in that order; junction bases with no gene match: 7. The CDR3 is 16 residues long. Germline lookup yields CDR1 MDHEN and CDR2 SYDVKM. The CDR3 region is CASSSSGQLYNSPLHF. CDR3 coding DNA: TGTGCCAGCAGTTCCTCGGGACAGCTTTATAATTCACCCCTCCACTTT.

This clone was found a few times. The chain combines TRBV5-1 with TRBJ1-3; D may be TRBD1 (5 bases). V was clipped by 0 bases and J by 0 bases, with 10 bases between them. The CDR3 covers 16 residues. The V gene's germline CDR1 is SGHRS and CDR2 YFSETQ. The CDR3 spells CASSLAGQGSGNTIYF. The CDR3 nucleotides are TGCGCCAGCAGCTTGGCCGGGCAGGGCTCTGGAAACACCATATATTTT.

CDR3 DNA sequence: TGTGCCAGCTCGGCGAAAACAGGGGGAAGCAATCAGCCCCAGCATTTT. Its translation is CASSAKTGGSNQPQHF. The chain employs TRBV18 and TRBJ1-5; 8 bases align to TRBD1. V trimming: 6 bases; J trimming: 1 base; junction bases outside the gene matches: 8. The V gene's germline CDR1 is KGHSH and CDR2 LQKENI. The CDR3 is 16 residues long.

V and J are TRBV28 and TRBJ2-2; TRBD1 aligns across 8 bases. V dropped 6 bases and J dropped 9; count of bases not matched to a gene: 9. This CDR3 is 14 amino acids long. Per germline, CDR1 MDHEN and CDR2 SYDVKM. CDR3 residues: CASRSTGASRELFF. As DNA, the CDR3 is TGTGCCAGCAGGTCGACAGGGGCGAGCCGGGAGCTGTTTTTT.

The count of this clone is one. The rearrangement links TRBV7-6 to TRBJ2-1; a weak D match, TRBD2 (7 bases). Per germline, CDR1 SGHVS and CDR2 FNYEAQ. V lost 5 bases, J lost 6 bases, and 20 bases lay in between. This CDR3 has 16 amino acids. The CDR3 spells CASSTFKGGPSNEQFF. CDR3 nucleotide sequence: TGTGCCAGCAGCACCTTTAAGGGGGGGCCCAGCAATGAGCAGTTCTTC.

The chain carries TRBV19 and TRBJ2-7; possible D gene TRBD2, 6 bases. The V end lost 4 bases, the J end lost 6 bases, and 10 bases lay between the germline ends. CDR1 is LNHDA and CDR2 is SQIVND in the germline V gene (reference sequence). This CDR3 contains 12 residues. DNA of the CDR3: TGTGCCAGTAGTAAACTAGCTTCCGAGCAGTACTTC. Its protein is CASSKLASEQYF.

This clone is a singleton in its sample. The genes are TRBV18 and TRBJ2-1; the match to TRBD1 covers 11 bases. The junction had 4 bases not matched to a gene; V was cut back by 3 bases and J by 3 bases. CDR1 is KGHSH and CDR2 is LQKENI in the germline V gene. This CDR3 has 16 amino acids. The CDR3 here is CASSPAGTGGYNEQFF. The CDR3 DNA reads TGTGCCAGCTCACCTGCCGGGACAGGGGGCTACAATGAGCAGTTCTTC.

The CDR3 nucleotides read TGTGCCAGCAGCTCAGATGGGTCGGGGGGGCGAGAGACCCAGTACTTC. This encodes CASSSDGSGGRETQYF. The chain uses TRBV7-9 and TRBJ2-5; 8 nucleotides agree with TRBD2. The CDR3 contains 16 residues. Germline values: CDR1 SEHNR, CDR2 FQNEAQ (reference sequence). Trimming took 4 bases from V and 4 from J; bases not matched to a gene: 11.

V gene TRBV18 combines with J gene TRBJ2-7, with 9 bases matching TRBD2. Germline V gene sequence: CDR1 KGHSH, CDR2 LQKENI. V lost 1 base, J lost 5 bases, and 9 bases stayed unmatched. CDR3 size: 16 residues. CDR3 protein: CASSPRGRARFDEQYF. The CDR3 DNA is TGTGCCAGCTCACCACGCGGGAGGGCTAGATTCGACGAGCAGTACTTC.

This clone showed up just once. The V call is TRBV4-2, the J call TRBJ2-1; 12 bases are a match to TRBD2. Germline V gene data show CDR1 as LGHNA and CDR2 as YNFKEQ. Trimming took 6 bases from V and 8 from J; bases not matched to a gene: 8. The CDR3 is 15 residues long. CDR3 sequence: CASRPRTSGIHEQFF. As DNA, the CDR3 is TGTGCCAGCAGGCCCAGGACTAGCGGGATCCATGAGCAGTTCTTC.

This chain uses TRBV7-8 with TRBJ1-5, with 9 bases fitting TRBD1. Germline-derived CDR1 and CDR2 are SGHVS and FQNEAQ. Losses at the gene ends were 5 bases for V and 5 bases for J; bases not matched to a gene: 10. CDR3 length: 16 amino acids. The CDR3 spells CASSPASGQGDQPQHF. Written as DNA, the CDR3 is TGTGCCAGCAGCCCCGCCTCGGGACAGGGAGATCAGCCCCAGCATTTT. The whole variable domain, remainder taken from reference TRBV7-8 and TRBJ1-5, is GAGVSQSPRYKVAKRGQDVALRCDPISGHVSLFWYQQALGQGPEFLTYFQNEAQLDKSGLPSDRFFAERPEGSVSTLKIQRTQQEDSAVYLCASSPASGQGDQPQHFGDGTRLSIL.